Below are 19 T cell receptor beta chains sequenced from a single sample in a study of control samples from healthy donors and cancer patients. The data were produced by immunoSEQ multiplex PCR, yet TCRdb's version contains in-frame clones alone and is incomplete. The data contain roughly 98,000 clones, just over 90% of them singletons. Source material: blood. The origin of the receptors is a man aged 18-30 years in good health.

The V gene is TRBV3-1 (or the pseudogene TRBV3-2), the J gene TRBJ2-5; no definite D call. The CDR3 runs to 11 residues. CDR1 is LGHDT, CDR2 YNNKEL, per germline (reference sequence). V lost 5 bases and J lost 5, with 6 bases in between. The CDR3 reads CASSVSETQYF. The CDR3 DNA follows: TGTGCCAGCAGCGTAAGTGAGACCCAGTACTTC.

This chain joins TRBV7-9 and TRBJ2-3, with a possible D match to TRBD2 (6 bases). V lost 5 bases, J lost 0 bases, and 15 bases lay in between. The CDR3 is made up of 16 amino acids. CDR1 and CDR2 (germline): SEHNR, FQNEAQ (reference sequence). The CDR3: CASSPRLGGSTDTQYF. The DNA for the CDR3 is TGTGCCAGCAGCCCCCGCCTGGGAGGTAGCACAGATACGCAGTATTTT.

This rearrangement joins TRBV6-5 to TRBJ1-1; 7 nucleotides align to TRBD1. The CDR3 has 15 residues. Germline lookup yields CDR1 MNHEY and CDR2 SVGAGI. After removal of 6 bases from V and 0 bases from J, the junction contained 7 bases not matched to a gene. This chain's CDR3 is CASRTGQPLNTEAFF. The CDR3 bases are TGTGCCAGCAGAACGGGACAGCCGCTGAACACTGAAGCTTTCTTT.

The chain couples TRBV5-6 to TRBJ1-2, with 8 positions matching TRBD1. Germline V lookup: CDR1 SGHDT, CDR2 YYEEEE. V was pared by 4 bases and J by 6 bases, with 8 bases of the junction left unmatched. The CDR3 runs to 14 residues. CDR3 bases: TGTGCCAGCAGCCGATTGACAGGGGAAGATGGCTACACCTTC. This translates into CASSRLTGEDGYTF.

This sequence joins TRBV6-2 or TRBV6-3 and TRBJ2-3; tentative D call: TRBD2 (6 bases). The CDR3 extends over 15 amino acids. V was shortened by 4 bases and J by 4 bases, with 15 bases between the two germline ends. CDR1 MNHEY and CDR2 SVGEGT come from the germline V gene. The CDR3 reads CASSSPLGGPDTQYF. DNA for the CDR3: TGTGCCAGCAGTTCCCCGCTGGGGGGTCCAGATACGCAGTATTTT.

This clone has just one count. The V gene is TRBV2, the J gene TRBJ2-1; perhaps TRBD1 as D (5 bases). The V gene's germline CDR1 is SNHLY and CDR2 FYNNEI. The germline V and J ends were trimmed by 5 bases and 4 bases, with 6 bases remaining between them. The CDR3 is made up of 12 amino acids. CDR3 bases: TGTGCCAGCAGTAGACAGTACAATGAGCAGTTCTTC. It is translated as CASSRQYNEQFF.

This clone has only a few counts. The chain is built from TRBV6-5 and TRBJ2-3; D perhaps matches TRBD1 (7 bases). Germline V gene lookup returns CDR1 MNHEY and CDR2 SVGAGI. The CDR3 runs to 13 residues. Trimming took off 2 bases at V and 14 bases at J, with 17 bases between the two ends. CDR3 DNA sequence: TGTGCCAGCAGTTACACCCAGGGGGGAAACGGGTATTTT. This encodes CASSYTQGGNGYF.

The chain is built from TRBV27 and TRBJ1-1; tentatively, D is TRBD1 (5 bases). CDR1 is MNHEY and CDR2 is SMNVEV in the germline V gene (reference sequence). The CDR3 has 11 amino acids. Trimming shortened V by 7 bases and J by 5 bases, and 8 bases separated the two germline ends. CDR3 region: CASMRGTEAFF. The CDR3 DNA reads as TGTGCCAGCATGCGGGGGACTGAAGCTTTCTTT.

This sequence joins TRBV28 and TRBJ1-2, with no clear D. The germline gives CDR1 MDHEN, CDR2 SYDVKM. The CDR3 contains 12 residues. The germline V and J ends were trimmed by 3 bases and 4 bases, with 6 bases remaining between them. For the CDR3, the DNA is TGTGCCAGCAGTTTGTCCTTCTATGGCTACACCTTC. It codes for CASSLSFYGYTF.

The chain carries TRBV3-1 (or the pseudogene TRBV3-2) and TRBJ1-5; 11 bases align to TRBD1. V lost 2 bases, J lost 10 bases, and 4 bases stayed unmatched. The CDR3 loop spans 14 amino acids. Germline V lookup: CDR1 LGHDT, CDR2 YNNKEL (reference sequence). The CDR3 bases are TGTGCCAGCAGCCAAAAAAGGACAGGGGGCCCCCAGCATTTT. This sequence encodes CASSQKRTGGPQHF.

The CDR3 is CASSLDGGTGELFF. The DNA for the CDR3 is TGCGCCAGCAGCTTGGATGGAGGGACAGGGGAGCTGTTTTTT. The chain is built from TRBV5-1 and TRBJ2-2; either TRBD1 or TRBD2 may fit D (6 bases each). V shed 0 bases and J shed 8 bases, with 11 bases lying between them. CDR1 SGHRS and CDR2 YFSETQ come from the germline V gene. The CDR3 extends over 14 amino acids. Together with reference TRBV5-1 and TRBJ2-2, the CDR3 gives the full variable domain: KAGVTQTPRYLIKTRGQQVTLSCSPISGHRSVSWYQQTPGQGLQFLFEYFSETQRNKGNFPGRFSGRQFSNSRSEMNVSTLELGDSALYLCASSLDGGTGELFFGEGSRLTVL.

This clone was observed once. The CDR3 region is CAWSSNSPLHF. The CDR3 region has the DNA TGTGCCTGGAGTTCTAATTCACCCCTCCACTTT. V and J are TRBV30 and TRBJ1-6, with D uncertain. Germline loops: CDR1 GTSNPN, CDR2 SVGIG (reference sequence). The CDR3 covers 11 residues. V gave up 2 bases and J gave up 6 bases, with 2 bases separating them.

In its sample, this clone was seen once. The V gene is TRBV6-2 or TRBV6-3, the J gene TRBJ1-1; no reliable D call. Germline CDR1 reads MNHEY; CDR2 reads SVGEGT. The CDR3 contains 14 residues. V dropped 0 bases and J dropped 3 bases, with 8 bases sitting between them. The DNA for the CDR3 is TGTGCCAGCAGTTACTCCTGGGTGGACACTGAAGCTTTCTTT. As protein: CASSYSWVDTEAFF.

The CDR3 DNA sequence: TGTGCCAGCAGCGTAGACTTAGCGGGGGGTGTGGAGCAGTTCTTC. It codes for CASSVDLAGGVEQFF. The V and J genes are TRBV9 and TRBJ2-1, with TRBD2 matching 10 bases. This CDR3 has 15 amino acids. With 0 bases clipped from V and 10 bases from J, the junction kept 7 bases outside the gene matches. Germline lookup yields CDR1 SGDLS and CDR2 YYNGEE.

A few counts support this clone. This chain joins TRBV2 and TRBJ1-1, with TRBD1 as a possible D gene (5 bases). Trimming cost V 2 bases and J 4 bases, with 17 bases left between them. This CDR3 spans 16 amino acids. Per the germline V gene, CDR1 is SNHLY and CDR2 is FYNNEI. CDR3 sequence reads: CASSENRGVGVTEAFF. Here the CDR3 DNA reads TGTGCCAGCAGTGAAAATCGGGGGGTCGGAGTCACTGAAGCTTTCTTT.

The chain has TRBV4-2 and TRBJ1-1; D not certain. The CDR3 is 16 residues long. V was clipped by 1 base and J by 1 base, with 13 bases between them. CDR1 is LGHNA and CDR2 is YNFKEQ in the germline V gene. For the CDR3, the DNA is TGTGCCAGCAGCCAAGTTTATCGCAGAGAGAACACTGAAGCTTTCTTT. Its protein product is CASSQVYRRENTEAFF.

This chain connects TRBV19 to TRBJ1-1; no definite D call. The germline CDR1 and CDR2 sequences are LNHDA and SQIVND (reference sequence). Trimming shortened V by 4 bases and J by 2 bases, and 5 bases separated the two germline ends. The CDR3 runs to 12 residues. The CDR3: CASSTINTEAFF. For the CDR3, the DNA is TGTGCCAGTAGTACTATTAACACTGAAGCTTTCTTT.

The chain combines TRBV4-3 with TRBJ1-5; unclear D gene. Trimming took 1 base from V and 3 from J, leaving 10 bases between them. The CDR3 runs to 15 residues. The germline CDR1 and CDR2 sequences are LGHNA and YSLEER. The CDR3 sequence: CASSQAVSSNQPQHF. CDR3 DNA: TGCGCCAGCAGCCAAGCTGTAAGTTCCAATCAGCCCCAGCATTTT.

This chain uses TRBV19 with TRBJ1-1, with 7 bases aligning to TRBD1. The CDR3 consists of 15 residues. Trimming at V came to 7 bases and at J to 0 bases, leaving 8 bases not matched to a gene. Germline CDR1 and CDR2: LNHDA and SQIVND (reference sequence). The CDR3 reads CASTIGGTLNTEAFF. CDR3 in DNA: TGTGCCAGTACCATAGGGGGCACTTTGAACACTGAAGCTTTCTTT.